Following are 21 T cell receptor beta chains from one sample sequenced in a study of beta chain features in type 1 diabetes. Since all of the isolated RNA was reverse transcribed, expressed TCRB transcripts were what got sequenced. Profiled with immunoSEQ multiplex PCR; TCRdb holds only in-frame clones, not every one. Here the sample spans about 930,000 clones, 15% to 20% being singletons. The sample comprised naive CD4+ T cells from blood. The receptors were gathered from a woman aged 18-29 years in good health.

The CDR3 DNA sequence: TGTGCCAGCAGCTTAGGAGGGACTAGCGGGAGCAACACGCAGTATTTT. Its protein product is CASSLGGTSGSNTQYF. The rearrangement links TRBV5-6 to TRBJ2-3; 14 bases match TRBD2. With V trimmed by 2 bases and J by 9 bases, 8 bases remained unmatched. The germline V gene encodes CDR1 SGHDT and CDR2 YYEEEE. This CDR3 is 16 amino acids long.

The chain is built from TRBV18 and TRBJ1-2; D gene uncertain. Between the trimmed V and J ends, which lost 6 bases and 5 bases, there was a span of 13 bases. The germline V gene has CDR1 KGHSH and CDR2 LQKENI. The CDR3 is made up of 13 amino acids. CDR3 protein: CASSSTEEYGYTF. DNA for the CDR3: TGTGCCAGCTCCTCTACCGAAGAATATGGCTACACCTTC.

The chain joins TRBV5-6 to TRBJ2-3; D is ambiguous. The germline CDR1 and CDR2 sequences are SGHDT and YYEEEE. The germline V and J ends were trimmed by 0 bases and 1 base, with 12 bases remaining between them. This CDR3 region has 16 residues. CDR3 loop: CASSLARYTRTDTQYF. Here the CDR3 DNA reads TGTGCCAGCAGCTTGGCCAGGTACACTCGCACAGATACGCAGTATTTT.

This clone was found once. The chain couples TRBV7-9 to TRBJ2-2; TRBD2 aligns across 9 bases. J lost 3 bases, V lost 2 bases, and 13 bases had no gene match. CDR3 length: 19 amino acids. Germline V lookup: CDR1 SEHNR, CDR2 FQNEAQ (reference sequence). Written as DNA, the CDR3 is TGTGCCAGCAGCTTATCACTTGGTAGCGGGAGTCTTGACACCGGGGAGCTGTTTTTT. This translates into CASSLSLGSGSLDTGELFF.

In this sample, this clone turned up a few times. The CDR3 loop is CASSPQAGDRAYEQYF. For the CDR3, the DNA is TGCGCCAGCAGCCCTCAGGCGGGGGACAGGGCCTACGAGCAGTACTTC. The chain combines TRBV5-1 with TRBJ2-7; 9 bases match TRBD1. Germline V CDR1 and CDR2: SGHRS, YFSETQ. V gave up 4 bases and J gave up 2 bases; unmatched junction bases: 10. The CDR3 runs to 16 residues.

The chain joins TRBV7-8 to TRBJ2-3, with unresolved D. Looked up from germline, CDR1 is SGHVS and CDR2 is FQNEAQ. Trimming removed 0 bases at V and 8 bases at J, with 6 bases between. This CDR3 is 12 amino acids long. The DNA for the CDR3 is TGTGCCAGCAGCTTAGCAGTGGGTACGCAGTATTTT. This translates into CASSLAVGTQYF. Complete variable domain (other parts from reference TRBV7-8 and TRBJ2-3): GAGVSQSPRYKVAKRGQDVALRCDPISGHVSLFWYQQALGQGPEFLTYFQNEAQLDKSGLPSDRFFAERPEGSVSTLKIQRTQQEDSAVYLCASSLAVGTQYFGPGTRLTVL.

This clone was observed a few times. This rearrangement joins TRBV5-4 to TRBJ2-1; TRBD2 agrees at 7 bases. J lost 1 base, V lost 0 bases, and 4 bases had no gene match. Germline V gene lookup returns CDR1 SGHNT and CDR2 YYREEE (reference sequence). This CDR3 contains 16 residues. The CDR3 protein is CASSLDASGSYNEQFF. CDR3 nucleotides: TGTGCCAGCAGCTTGGACGCTAGCGGTTCCTACAATGAGCAGTTCTTC.

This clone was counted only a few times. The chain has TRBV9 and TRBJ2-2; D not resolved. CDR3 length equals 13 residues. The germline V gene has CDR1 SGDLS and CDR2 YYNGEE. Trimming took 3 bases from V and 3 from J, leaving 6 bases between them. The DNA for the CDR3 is TGTGCCAGCAGCGACTGGGACACCGGGGAGCTGTTTTTT. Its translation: CASSDWDTGELFF.

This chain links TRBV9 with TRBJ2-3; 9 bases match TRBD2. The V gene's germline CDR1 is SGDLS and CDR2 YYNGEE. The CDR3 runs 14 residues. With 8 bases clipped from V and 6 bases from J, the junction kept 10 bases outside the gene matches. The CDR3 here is CASAIAGVSDTQYF. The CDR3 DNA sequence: TGTGCCAGTGCAATAGCGGGAGTTTCGGATACGCAGTATTTT.

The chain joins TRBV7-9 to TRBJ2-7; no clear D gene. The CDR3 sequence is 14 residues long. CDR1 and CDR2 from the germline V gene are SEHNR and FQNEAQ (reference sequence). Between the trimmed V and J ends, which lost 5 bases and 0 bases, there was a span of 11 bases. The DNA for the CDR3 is TGTGCCAGCAGCGCCGCTAGTAGCTCCTACGAGCAGTACTTC. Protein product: CASSAASSSYEQYF.

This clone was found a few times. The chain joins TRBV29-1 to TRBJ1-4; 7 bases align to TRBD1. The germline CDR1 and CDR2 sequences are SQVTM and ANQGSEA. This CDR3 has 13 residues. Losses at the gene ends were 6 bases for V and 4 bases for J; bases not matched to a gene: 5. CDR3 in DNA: TGCAGCGTGATACAGGGGCATAATGAAAAACTGTTTTTT. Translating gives CSVIQGHNEKLFF.

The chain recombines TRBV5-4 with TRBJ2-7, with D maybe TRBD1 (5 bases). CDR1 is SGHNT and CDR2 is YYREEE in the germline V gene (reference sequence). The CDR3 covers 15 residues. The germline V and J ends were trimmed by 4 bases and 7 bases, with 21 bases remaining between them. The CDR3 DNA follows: TGTGCCAGCAGCCTGGACCCGGACGCAGGGCTGGAGCAGTACTTC. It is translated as CASSLDPDAGLEQYF.

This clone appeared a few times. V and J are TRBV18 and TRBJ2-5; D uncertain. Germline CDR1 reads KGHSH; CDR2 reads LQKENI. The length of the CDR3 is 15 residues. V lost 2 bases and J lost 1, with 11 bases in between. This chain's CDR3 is CASSPTGVVQETQYF. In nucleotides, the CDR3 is TGTGCCAGCTCACCAACCGGAGTGGTCCAAGAGACCCAGTACTTC.

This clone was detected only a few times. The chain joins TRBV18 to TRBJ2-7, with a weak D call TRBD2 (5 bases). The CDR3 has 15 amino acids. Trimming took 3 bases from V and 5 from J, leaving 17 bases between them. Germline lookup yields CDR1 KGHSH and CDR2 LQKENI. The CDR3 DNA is TGTGCCAGCTCACCCGATTTCGGGGTCGGGGACGAGCAGTACTTC. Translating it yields CASSPDFGVGDEQYF.

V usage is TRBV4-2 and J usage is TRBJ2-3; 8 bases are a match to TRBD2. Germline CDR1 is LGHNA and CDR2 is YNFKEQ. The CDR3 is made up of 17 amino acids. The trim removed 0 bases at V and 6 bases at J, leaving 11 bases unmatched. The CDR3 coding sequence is TGTGCCAGCAGCCAAGAGGCACCGTGGGGACTAGTCGATACGCAGTATTTT. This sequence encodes CASSQEAPWGLVDTQYF.

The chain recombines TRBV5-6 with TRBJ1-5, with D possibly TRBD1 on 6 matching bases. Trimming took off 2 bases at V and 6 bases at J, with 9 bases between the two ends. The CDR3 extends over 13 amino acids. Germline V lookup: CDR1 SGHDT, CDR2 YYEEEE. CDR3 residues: CASSFDRSQPQHF. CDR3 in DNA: TGTGCCAGCAGCTTTGACAGGTCTCAGCCCCAGCATTTT. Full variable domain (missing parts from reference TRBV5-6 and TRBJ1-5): DAGVTQSPTHLIKTRGQQVTLRCSPKSGHDTVSWYQQALGQGPQFIFQYYEEEERQRGNFPDRFSGHQFPNYSSELNVNALLLGDSALYLCASSFDRSQPQHFGDGTRLSIL.

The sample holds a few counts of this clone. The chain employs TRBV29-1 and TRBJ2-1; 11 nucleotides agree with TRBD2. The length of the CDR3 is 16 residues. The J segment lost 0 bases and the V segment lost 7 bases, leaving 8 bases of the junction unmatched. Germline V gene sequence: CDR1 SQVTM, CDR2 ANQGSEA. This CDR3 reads CSGGIGTSGSYNEQFF. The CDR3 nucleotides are TGCAGCGGAGGTATCGGGACTAGCGGCTCCTACAATGAGCAGTTCTTC.

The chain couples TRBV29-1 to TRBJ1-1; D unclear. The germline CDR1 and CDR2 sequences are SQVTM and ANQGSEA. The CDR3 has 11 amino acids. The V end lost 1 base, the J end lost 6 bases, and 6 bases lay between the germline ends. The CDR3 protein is CSVEGVSEAFF. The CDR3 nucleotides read TGCAGCGTTGAAGGGGTCTCTGAAGCTTTCTTT.

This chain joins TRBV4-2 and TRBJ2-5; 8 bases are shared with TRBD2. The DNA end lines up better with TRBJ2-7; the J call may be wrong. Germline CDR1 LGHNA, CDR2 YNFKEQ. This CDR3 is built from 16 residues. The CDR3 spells CASSQDTSGSSYEQYF. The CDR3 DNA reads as TGTGCCAGCAGCCAAGATACAAGCGGGAGCTCCTACGAGCAGTACTTC.

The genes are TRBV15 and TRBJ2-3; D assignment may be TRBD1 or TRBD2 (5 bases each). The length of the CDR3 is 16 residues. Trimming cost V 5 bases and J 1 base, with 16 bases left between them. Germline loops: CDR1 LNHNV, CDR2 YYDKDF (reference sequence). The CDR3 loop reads CATSGPRQGGTDTQYF. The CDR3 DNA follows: TGTGCCACCAGCGGGCCCCGGCAGGGAGGCACAGATACGCAGTATTTT.

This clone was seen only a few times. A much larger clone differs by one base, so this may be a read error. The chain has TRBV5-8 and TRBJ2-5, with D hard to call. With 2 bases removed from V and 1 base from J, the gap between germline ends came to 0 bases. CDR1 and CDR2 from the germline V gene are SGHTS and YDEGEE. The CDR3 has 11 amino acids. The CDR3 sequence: CASSFQETQYF. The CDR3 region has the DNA TGTGCCAGCAGCTTCCAAGAGACCCAGTACTTC.